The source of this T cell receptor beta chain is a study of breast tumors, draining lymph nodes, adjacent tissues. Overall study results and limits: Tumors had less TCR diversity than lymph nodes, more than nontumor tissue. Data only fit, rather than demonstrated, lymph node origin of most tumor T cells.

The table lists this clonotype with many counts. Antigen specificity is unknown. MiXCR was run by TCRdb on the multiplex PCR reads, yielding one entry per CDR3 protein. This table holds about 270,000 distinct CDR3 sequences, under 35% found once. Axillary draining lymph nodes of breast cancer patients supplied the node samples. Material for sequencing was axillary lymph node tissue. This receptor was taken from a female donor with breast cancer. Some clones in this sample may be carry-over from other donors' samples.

This chain's CDR3 is CASSRLAVTQYF. The CDR3 DNA sequence: TGTGCCAGCAGCCGACTAGCTGTTACGCAGTATTTT. V is TRBV7-9 and J is TRBJ2-3; 7 bases are shared with TRBD2. Germline V CDR1 and CDR2: SEHNR, FQNEAQ (reference sequence). The V gene end was trimmed by 5 bases and the J gene end by 8 bases; junction bases not matched to a gene: 4. There are 12 residues in the CDR3.